The rows below give T cell receptor beta chains drawn from one sample of a study of human thymus T cells. Using immunoSEQ multiplex PCR, the repertoire was profiled, and TCRdb retains in-frame clones only, with some absent. The data hold approximately 70,000 clones, with roughly 94% observed a single time. Sample: thymus tissue. The source is a girl under three years old with a congenital heart defect but otherwise immunologically healthy. Both conserved end residues are part of each CDR3. Fields, in order: J gene, clone size, V gene, D gene, CDR3 DNA, CDR3 protein. The D gene is left open where the match is weak. The size entry is marked missing in some rows and otherwise reads once, few, many or a size class.

j_gene: TRBJ1-1
abundance: NA
v_gene: TRBV11-2
d_gene: NA
CDR3nt: TGTGCCAGCAGCCCAGAGAACACTGAAGCTTTCTTT
CDR3aa: CASSPENTEAFF

j_gene: TRBJ2-1
abundance: NA
v_gene: TRBV7-3
d_gene: NA
CDR3nt: TGTGCCAGCAGCCAAACTAGGGAGCAGTTCTTC
CDR3aa: CASSQTREQFF

j_gene: TRBJ2-7
abundance: NA
v_gene: TRBV4-2
d_gene: TRBD2
CDR3nt: TGTGCCAGCAGCCAAGACGGGGCGGGAGGGCCCTTTTTGTACTACGAGCAGTACTTC
CDR3aa: CASSQDGAGGPFLYYEQYF

j_gene: TRBJ2-6
abundance: NA
v_gene: TRBV6-4
d_gene: TRBD1
CDR3nt: TGTGCCAGCAGCCGACAGGGGGCTTCACCGAGCTCTGGGGCCAACGTCCTGACTTTC
CDR3aa: CASSRQGASPSSGANVLTF

j_gene: TRBJ2-1
abundance: NA
v_gene: TRBV5-1
d_gene: NA
CDR3nt: TGCGCCAGCAGCTCACAGGACAATGAGCAGTTCTTC
CDR3aa: CASSSQDNEQFF

j_gene: TRBJ2-3
abundance: NA
v_gene: TRBV6-5
d_gene: NA
CDR3nt: TGTGCCAGCAGGGGGAATGACCATACGCAGTATTTT
CDR3aa: CASRGNDHTQYF

j_gene: TRBJ1-1
abundance: NA
v_gene: TRBV2
d_gene: TRBD1
CDR3nt: TGTGCCAGCAGATCAAAGACAGGGGTGAAAGGTGACACTGAAGCTTTCTTT
CDR3aa: CASRSKTGVKGDTEAFF

j_gene: TRBJ1-1
abundance: NA
v_gene: TRBV28
d_gene: TRBD1
CDR3nt: TGTACCAGCAGTTCCGACAGGGGAAAGAACACTGAAGCTTTCTTT
CDR3aa: CTSSSDRGKNTEAFF

j_gene: TRBJ2-4
abundance: NA
v_gene: TRBV4-2
d_gene: TRBD2
CDR3nt: TGTGCCAGCAGCCCAAGACGGACTAGCATCGGAAAAGGCAAAAACATTCAGTACTTC
CDR3aa: CASSPRRTSIGKGKNIQYF

j_gene: TRBJ2-3
abundance: NA
v_gene: TRBV14
d_gene: NA
CDR3nt: TGTGCCAGCAGTCCCCGAAATACCTCTAGCACAGATACGCAGTATTTT
CDR3aa: CASSPRNTSSTDTQYF

j_gene: TRBJ2-5
abundance: NA
v_gene: TRBV5-1
d_gene: TRBD2
CDR3nt: TGCGCCAGCAGCTTCGGAGCGGGAGGACAAGAGACCCAGTACTTC
CDR3aa: CASSFGAGGQETQYF

j_gene: TRBJ2-7
abundance: NA
v_gene: TRBV7-6
d_gene: NA
CDR3nt: TGTGCCAGCAGCAAAGGACAGTTTAGCTCCTACGAGCAGTACTTC
CDR3aa: CASSKGQFSSYEQYF

j_gene: TRBJ1-2
abundance: NA
v_gene: TRBV20-1
d_gene: NA
CDR3nt: TGCAGTGCTAGTTATAAGATCTTC
CDR3aa: CSASYKIF

j_gene: TRBJ2-5
abundance: NA
v_gene: TRBV10-2
d_gene: NA
CDR3nt: TGCGCCAGCAGTGATCCTGAGGCCCAGTACTTC
CDR3aa: CASSDPEAQYF

j_gene: TRBJ1-2
abundance: NA
v_gene: TRBV7-9
d_gene: TRBD1
CDR3nt: TGTGCCAGCAGCCCTGGGACAGGCACCTATGGCTACACCTTC
CDR3aa: CASSPGTGTYGYTF

j_gene: TRBJ2-7
abundance: NA
v_gene: TRBV29-1
d_gene: NA
CDR3nt: TGCAGCGTTGTCGGAAGAACGTACGAGCAGTACTTC
CDR3aa: CSVVGRTYEQYF

j_gene: TRBJ2-5
abundance: NA
v_gene: TRBV28
d_gene: NA
CDR3nt: TGTGCCAGCAGTTTTGGAGGAAAAGGCCAAGAGACCCAGTACTTC
CDR3aa: CASSFGGKGQETQYF

j_gene: TRBJ2-4
abundance: NA
v_gene: TRBV5-6
d_gene: NA
CDR3nt: TGTGCCAGCAGCTTTCAGGGTGACAAAAACATTCAGTACTTC
CDR3aa: CASSFQGDKNIQYF

j_gene: TRBJ2-7
abundance: NA
v_gene: TRBV4-3
d_gene: TRBD2
CDR3nt: TGCGCCAGCAGTTACCTAGCGGGAGGTTTATACGAGCAGTACTTC
CDR3aa: CASSYLAGGLYEQYF

j_gene: TRBJ1-4
abundance: NA
v_gene: TRBV19
d_gene: NA
CDR3nt: TGTGCCAGTAGTATAGGTGTCGGTTTTGGAGAAAAACTGTTTTTT
CDR3aa: CASSIGVGFGEKLFF

j_gene: TRBJ2-7
abundance: NA
v_gene: TRBV13
d_gene: NA
CDR3nt: TGTGCCAGCAGTAACGGACAGTTTGACGAGCAGTACTTC
CDR3aa: CASSNGQFDEQYF

j_gene: TRBJ1-2
abundance: NA
v_gene: TRBV28
d_gene: NA
CDR3nt: TGTGCCAGCAGTCCCCCCGGGTATGGCTACACCTTC
CDR3aa: CASSPPGYGYTF

j_gene: TRBJ2-7
abundance: NA
v_gene: TRBV10-3
d_gene: NA
CDR3nt: TGTGCCATCAGCAGGAGAGGGGAAGGCCTCGGTTCGCCCTACGAGCAGTACTTC
CDR3aa: CAISRRGEGLGSPYEQYF

j_gene: TRBJ1-4
abundance: NA
v_gene: TRBV27
d_gene: NA
CDR3nt: TGTGCCAGCAGTTCATCCCTACGGAAAAAACTGTTTTTT
CDR3aa: CASSSSLRKKLFF

j_gene: TRBJ2-1
abundance: NA
v_gene: TRBV7-8
d_gene: TRBD2
CDR3nt: TGTGCCAGCAGCCTCCGGTATGGGGGGGGACTTAGCAATGAGCAGTTCTTC
CDR3aa: CASSLRYGGGLSNEQFF

j_gene: TRBJ1-1
abundance: NA
v_gene: TRBV27
d_gene: NA
CDR3nt: TGTGCCAGCAGTTTATTTCCCGACAGAATGGGGATGAACACTGAAGCTTTCTTT
CDR3aa: CASSLFPDRMGMNTEAFF

j_gene: TRBJ1-1
abundance: once
v_gene: TRBV11-2
d_gene: TRBD1
CDR3nt: TGTGCCAGCAGCCCATATGACGGTTGGGACAGTATGAACACTGAAGCTTTCTTT
CDR3aa: CASSPYDGWDSMNTEAFF